The TCR beta chain described here comes from a study of T cells in Graves' hyperthyroidism and ophthalmopathy. This clonotype was counted many times. The antigen is undetermined. Overall study results and limits: Before onset, ophthalmopathy was predicted by the model a median approximately 6.6 months earlier.

Amplification of TCR beta CDR3 regions was performed using RNA transcripts as template. The HTBI set primed first-round TCR CDR3 RT-PCR. TCRdb analysed the multiplex PCR reads with MiXCR anew, one entry per CDR3 protein. The sample holds 300,000 to 350,000 distinct CDR3 sequences, around 18% seen once. There are 15 residues in the CDR3. With 8 bases removed from V and 3 bases from J, the gap between germline ends came to 17 bases. CDR1 is MDHEN, CDR2 SYDVKM, per germline. The material sequenced was blood. The chain couples TRBV28 to TRBJ1-5; no reliable D call. The source is a woman aged 40 to 49 with Graves' ophthalmopathy. DNA for the CDR3: TGTGCCAGCTACAATGGAGGGCAGGTCAATCAGCCCCAGCATTTT. Encoded protein: CASYNGGQVNQPQHF.